Detailed here is one T cell receptor beta chain. Its antigen is currently not known. Germline and junction disagree at one end, which may indicate a read error. For sequencing of the TCRbeta CDR3 region, genomic DNA was extracted from the sorted cells. The immunoSEQ Assay was used to sequence the TCRbeta CDR3 regions. What TCRdb holds here is the immuneACCESS table cut down to in-frame rearrangements. Part of the clones is not present; checked against another copy, under half of the missing clones reflect an unresolved V gene, and the others are unexplained. For this sample the table gives roughly 63,000 clones, of which approximately 86% were detected only once. Of the sample, 2% to 2.5% falls within the top ten clones. This record belongs to a study of OX40 agonist ivuxolimab in advanced cancers. Notes on the research overall: The costimulatory receptor OX40 (CD134) was targeted by ivuxolimab, a fully human IgG2 agonistic monoclonal antibody. Intravenous ivuxolimab was administered to patients every 2 weeks at six dose levels: 0.01, 0.1, 0.3, 1.5, 3 and 10 mg/kg. Of the roughly 54 patients in dose escalation, about 19 had hepatocellular carcinoma, roughly 15 had melanoma, 9 had renal cell carcinoma and 9 had head and neck cancer. In the dose-escalation cohort, roughly 80% of patients were male, and the mean age was approximately 64 years, with a range of about 20 to 79. Patients were allowed to have had prior anti-PD-1, anti-PD-L1 or anti-CTLA-4 therapy, and approximately 40% of the dose-escalation patients had previously received checkpoint inhibitors. Three dose-escalation patients achieved partial responses, one with hepatocellular carcinoma and two with cutaneous melanoma. Peripheral TCRbeta sequencing aimed to test whether ivuxolimab altered TCR sequence diversity and caused clonal T-cell expansion. The monotherapy dose-escalation portion (N of about 50 patients) of the phase I ivuxolimab trial is reported in the paper.

CDR1 and CDR2, looked up from the germline V gene, are LGHNT and FRNRAP. Its CDR3 holds 13 amino acids, cysteine through phenylalanine. Only CDR3 DNA remains: 39 bases, in frame from the first base. Points the paper makes about the study in general: In the 0.1-3.0 mg/kg groups, partial responders had among the lowest normalized peripheral clonal expansion, particularly in CD8+ T cells. After ivuxolimab, expanded clones were on average more numerous among CD8+ T cells than among CD4+ T cells. Low levels of normalized T-cell clonal expansion were also seen in some patients who did not respond. Antigen specificity was not determined for the clonally expanded peripheral T cells. At doses of 0.1 to 3.0 mg/kg, clonal expansion of both CD4+ and CD8+ T cells in blood was seen between baseline and week 6.

Patients with a history of autoimmune disease or receiving systemic immunosuppression were excluded from the trial. Peripheral blood for TCR sequencing was collected from all dose cohorts at baseline, on cycle 4 day 1, and on cycle 7 day 1. Samples came from an open-label, multicenter, first-in-human phase I dose-escalation trial of ivuxolimab. Adults with locally advanced or metastatic head and neck squamous cell, hepatocellular, melanoma or renal cell carcinoma were enrolled in the trial. Before TCR sequencing, CD4+ T cells and CD8+ T cells from peripheral blood were sorted into separate populations.

The rearranged chain carries TRBV12-5 and TRBJ1-1, with the D gene not confidently named. The sample consisted of CD4+ or CD8+ T cells sorted from blood, taken in a trial of the OX40 agonist ivuxolimab. The sequence was collected from an adult with an advanced solid tumor such as melanoma, head and neck, liver or kidney cancer. The nucleotide sequence reads as follows: TGTGCTAGTGGCTTGGGCCTGAACACTGAAGCTTTCTTT. This codes for CASGLGLNTEAFF.